What follows describes a single TCR beta chain. Its specificity is not known. The data derive from a study of OX40 agonist ivuxolimab in advanced cancers. Study conclusions and caveats: Clones of CD4+ and CD8+ blood T cells grew by week 6 at doses of 0.1 to 3.0 mg/kg. The mean number of expanded clones was higher in CD8+ T cells than in CD4+.

Peripheral blood came from all dose cohorts at three timepoints. This table comes from immunoSEQ multiplex PCR, and its TCRdb copy is limited to in-frame clones, with some not included. Counted here are tens of thousands of clones, 94% occurring once; the ten biggest clones make up approximately 10%. The CDR3 is 18 amino acids. J lost 6 bases, V lost 0 bases, and 11 bases had no gene match. CDR1 is LGHNA and CDR2 is YSLEER in the germline V gene. Source: CD4+ or CD8+ T cells sorted from blood, taken in a trial of the OX40 agonist ivuxolimab. This TCR was sampled from an adult with an advanced solid tumor such as melanoma, head and neck, liver or kidney cancer. The rearrangement uses TRBV4-3 and TRBJ2-1; 10 bases match TRBD2. The CDR3 sequence is CASSQDASGSGILNEQFF. CDR3 DNA: TGCGCCAGCAGCCAAGACGCTAGCGGGAGCGGAATCCTCAATGAGCAGTTCTTC.